This T cell receptor (beta chain) was profiled in a study of cytotoxic CD8 clonotypes in ibrutinib-treated CLL. In germline, CDR1 is LNHDA, CDR2 SQIVND (reference sequence). V was shortened by 1 base and J by 4 bases, with 10 bases between the two germline ends. The CDR3 has 14 residues. Some clones are missing from TCRdb's copy, which holds only in-frame ones; the method was immunoSEQ multiplex PCR. The sample consists of over 15,000 clones, around 85% of them appearing once. This TCR came from a human donor with chronic lymphocytic leukemia. The J gene is TRBJ1-2, the V gene TRBV19; D gene unclear. The sample was PBMCs, taken before ibrutinib treatment. The CDR3 reads CASSIGRQPYGYTF. Here the CDR3 DNA reads TGTGCCAGTAGTATAGGACGGCAGCCCTATGGCTACACCTTC.